A single sample gave rise to the 18 T cell receptor beta chains below, sequenced in a study of radiotherapy plus CTLA-4 blockade in lung cancer. Data came from immunoSEQ multiplex PCR; TCRdb stores just in-frame clones and leaves some out. Of about 98,000 clones listed, approximately 78% were seen once; the top ten hold approximately 3.7%. Sequencing used peripheral blood, obtained from a patient treated with radiotherapy plus ipilimumab. Every receptor here comes from a human donor with non-small cell lung cancer who had a partial response to radiotherapy plus ipilimumab.

V is TRBV6-5 and J is TRBJ2-1; TRBD2 matches at 10 bases. Germline V CDR1 and CDR2: MNHEY, SVGAGI. This CDR3 has 15 residues. V lost 5 bases to trimming and J lost 2 bases; unmatched junction nucleotides: 3. The chain's CDR3 is CASSPSGRAYNEQFF. The CDR3 nucleotides read TGTGCCAGCAGTCCGAGCGGGAGGGCCTACAATGAGCAGTTCTTC.

This clone has a single count. This chain joins TRBV5-1 and TRBJ1-1, with 9 nucleotides matching TRBD1. The length of the CDR3 is 16 residues. The trim removed 1 base at V and 0 bases at J, leaving 4 bases unmatched. CDR1 is SGHRS and CDR2 is YFSETQ in the germline V gene. The CDR3 protein is CASSLFRTGVNTEAFF. The DNA for the CDR3 is TGCGCCAGCAGCTTGTTCAGGACAGGGGTGAACACTGAAGCTTTCTTT.

J is TRBJ2-3 and V is TRBV6-4; 7 nucleotides match TRBD1. The germline CDR1 and CDR2 sequences are MRHNA and SNTAGT. The CDR3 runs to 15 residues. The V and J ends lost 6 bases and 0 bases, in that order; junction bases with no gene match: 6. The CDR3 loop is CASRPTGASTDTQYF. In DNA form, the CDR3 reads TGTGCCAGCAGACCTACAGGGGCTAGCACAGATACGCAGTATTTT.

This rearrangement joins TRBV5-1 to TRBJ1-2, with 11 bases lining up with TRBD1. Germline assignment: CDR1 SGHRS and CDR2 YFSETQ. The junction had 4 bases not matched to a gene; V was cut back by 0 bases and J by 6 bases. This CDR3 region has 15 residues. The CDR3 nucleotides read TGCGCCAGCAGCTTGGCGGCGGGACAGGGGGATGGCTACACCTTC. Translation gives CASSLAAGQGDGYTF.

V and J are TRBV6-1 and TRBJ1-2; D is perhaps TRBD1 (5 bases). Germline V gene lookup returns CDR1 MNHNS and CDR2 SASEGT. The CDR3 has 14 residues. V was trimmed by 6 bases and J by 4 bases, leaving 15 bases between them. DNA of the CDR3: TGTGCCAGCAGCCCGGGGGTTGGGTTCTATGGCTACACCTTC. As protein: CASSPGVGFYGYTF.

This rearrangement joins TRBV28 to TRBJ2-1; 8 bases map to TRBD2. Germline V gene sequence: CDR1 MDHEN, CDR2 SYDVKM. The CDR3 is made up of 19 amino acids. The V and J ends lost 2 bases and 1 base, in that order; junction bases with no gene match: 13. CDR3 DNA sequence: TGTGCCAGCAGTTTACCTAGAGGCCTTAGCGGGACGTCCTACAATGAGCAGTTCTTC. It specifies CASSLPRGLSGTSYNEQFF.

The chain is built from TRBV5-6 and TRBJ1-2; 7 nucleotides line up with TRBD1. Trimming cost V 1 base and J 1 base; bases outside gene matches: 1. Germline lookup yields CDR1 SGHDT and CDR2 YYEEEE. This CDR3 has 14 amino acids. CDR3 loop: CASSLRGRNYGYTF. CDR3 in DNA: TGTGCCAGCAGCTTGAGGGGGCGTAACTATGGCTACACCTTC.

This clone was found a few times. V usage is TRBV28 and J usage is TRBJ1-6, with 8 positions matching TRBD1. This CDR3 has 14 residues. V lost 7 bases and J lost 11; bases outside the gene matches: 10. Germline assignment: CDR1 MDHEN and CDR2 SYDVKM. In nucleotides, the CDR3 is TGTGCCAGCATTACCGGGACAGGTTTTACACCCCTCCACTTT. Its translation is CASITGTGFTPLHF.

This sequence joins TRBV27 and TRBJ2-5; 8 bases are shared with TRBD2. TRBJ2-7 matches the DNA end more closely, so the J call is doubtful. The germline gives CDR1 MNHEY, CDR2 SMNVEV (reference sequence). The length of the CDR3 is 19 residues. CDR3 DNA sequence: TGTGCCAGCAGTCCTGCCCTCGGGCGTGCGGCGGGGGGCCCCTACGAGCAGTACTTC. The encoded protein is CASSPALGRAAGGPYEQYF.

This chain uses TRBV27 with TRBJ1-2, with 11 nucleotides matching TRBD1. This CDR3 comprises 16 residues. V lost 5 bases to trimming and J lost 8 bases; unmatched junction nucleotides: 13. Germline CDR1 and CDR2: MNHEY and SMNVEV (reference sequence). The CDR3 nucleotides read TGTGCCAGCAGTCTTACCTTTGGGACAGGGGGAAGCGGCTACACCTTC. It specifies CASSLTFGTGGSGYTF.

This sequence joins TRBV11-2 and TRBJ2-7; 7 nucleotides agree with TRBD2. Trimming removed 5 bases from V and 2 bases from J; junction bases left unmatched: 6. The germline V gene has CDR1 SGHAT and CDR2 FQNNGV. The CDR3 spans 14 residues. CDR3 sequence reads: CASSIASGTYEQYF. CDR3 bases: TGTGCCAGCAGCATAGCTAGCGGTACCTACGAGCAGTACTTC. The complete variable domain, with remaining parts taken from reference TRBV11-2 and TRBJ2-7, reads EAGVAQSPRYKIIEKRQSVAFWCNPISGHATLYWYQQILGQGPKLLIQFQNNGVVDDSQLPKDRFSAERLKGVDSTLKIQPAKLEDSAVYLCASSIASGTYEQYFGPGTRLTVT.

V usage is TRBV11-2 and J usage is TRBJ2-7, with 10 bases matching TRBD2. Trimming at V came to 2 bases and at J to 3 bases, leaving 4 bases not matched to a gene. The CDR3 contains 15 residues. Germline V gene data show CDR1 as SGHAT and CDR2 as FQNNGV. The CDR3 DNA sequence: TGTGCCAGCAGCTTATCCAGCGGGAGGGTCTACGAGCAGTACTTC. Translating gives CASSLSSGRVYEQYF.

The count of this clone is one. The chain carries TRBV11-2 and TRBJ2-7, with TRBD2 identical over 10 bases. Germline CDR1 and CDR2: SGHAT and FQNNGV. The ends lost 5 bases at V and 3 bases at J; junction bases unmatched: 4. The CDR3 is 14 residues long. CDR3 in amino acids: CASSPLAGVYEQYF. CDR3 nucleotide sequence: TGTGCCAGCAGCCCCCTAGCGGGAGTCTACGAGCAGTACTTC.

The chain has TRBV19 and TRBJ2-1, with D hard to call. CDR1 is LNHDA and CDR2 is SQIVND in the germline V gene (reference sequence). Trimming removed 7 bases from V and 0 bases from J, with 10 bases in between. CDR3 length: 14 residues. The CDR3 loop reads CASTTASSYNEQFF. Written as DNA, the CDR3 is TGTGCCAGTACGACGGCTAGCTCCTACAATGAGCAGTTCTTC.

The chain couples TRBV10-2 to TRBJ2-1, with D possibly TRBD2 on 6 matching bases. V was shortened by 3 bases and J by 5 bases, with 11 bases between the two germline ends. There are 14 residues in the CDR3. The germline gives CDR1 WSHSY, CDR2 SAAADI. The CDR3 spells CASSDRTINNEQFF. The CDR3 DNA follows: TGCGCCAGCAGTGATAGGACTATCAACAATGAGCAGTTCTTC.

The J gene is TRBJ2-2, the V gene TRBV18; perhaps TRBD1 as D (5 bases). V lost 2 bases and J lost 10, with 17 bases in between. The CDR3 spans 15 residues. Germline V lookup: CDR1 KGHSH, CDR2 LQKENI. The CDR3 spells CASSPWSRVEEELFF. As DNA, the CDR3 is TGTGCCAGCTCACCATGGTCCAGGGTCGAGGAGGAGCTGTTTTTT.

The chain employs TRBV30 and TRBJ2-3; TRBD2 might be the D (5 bases). This CDR3 comprises 14 residues. Germline-derived CDR1 and CDR2 are GTSNPN and SVGIG (reference sequence). Trimming removed 5 bases at V and 4 bases at J, with 16 bases between. The CDR3 reads CAWEGSSYADTQYF. DNA of the CDR3: TGTGCCTGGGAGGGTAGCTCGTACGCAGATACGCAGTATTTT.

This clone was recorded once. This chain connects TRBV28 to TRBJ2-3; D is perhaps TRBD2 (6 bases). This CDR3 comprises 12 residues. Between the trimmed V and J ends, which lost 2 bases and 7 bases, there was a span of 7 bases. CDR1 and CDR2 from the germline V gene are MDHEN and SYDVKM. The CDR3 here is CASSLGGNTQYF. CDR3 DNA sequence: TGTGCCAGCAGTTTAGGGGGGAATACGCAGTATTTT.